This T cell receptor beta chain derives from a study of T-cell reconstitution after alpha-beta-depleted transplantation in children. Unique molecular identifiers were built into the TCRbeta library. TCRdb processed the PCR reads anew with MiXCR; each CDR3 protein has one entry. The data contain 200,000 to 250,000 distinct CDR3 sequences, 9.5% to 15% of them singletons. Germline assignment: CDR1 SGHRS and CDR2 YFSETQ. Trimming shortened V by 1 base and J by 11 bases, and 15 bases separated the two germline ends. This CDR3 is 13 amino acids long. This clonotype was seen repeatedly, ten times or more. Sequencing used PBMCs from the stem cell graft donor, obtained from the stem cell graft. V and J are TRBV5-1 and TRBJ1-1; D gene unclear. The TCR was taken from a human donor who donated a stem cell graft to a child with acute lymphoblastic leukemia. CDR3 amino acids: CASSLYELDNAFF. The CDR3 DNA is TGCGCCAGCAGCTTGTATGAGCTAGATAACGCTTTCTTT. Supplemented by reference TRBV5-1 and TRBJ1-1, the full variable domain reads KAGVTQTPRYLIKTRGQQVTLSCSPISGHRSVSWYQQTPGQGLQFLFEYFSETQRNKGNFPGRFSGRQFSNSRSEMNVSTLELGDSALYLCASSLYELDNAFFGQGTRLTVV.